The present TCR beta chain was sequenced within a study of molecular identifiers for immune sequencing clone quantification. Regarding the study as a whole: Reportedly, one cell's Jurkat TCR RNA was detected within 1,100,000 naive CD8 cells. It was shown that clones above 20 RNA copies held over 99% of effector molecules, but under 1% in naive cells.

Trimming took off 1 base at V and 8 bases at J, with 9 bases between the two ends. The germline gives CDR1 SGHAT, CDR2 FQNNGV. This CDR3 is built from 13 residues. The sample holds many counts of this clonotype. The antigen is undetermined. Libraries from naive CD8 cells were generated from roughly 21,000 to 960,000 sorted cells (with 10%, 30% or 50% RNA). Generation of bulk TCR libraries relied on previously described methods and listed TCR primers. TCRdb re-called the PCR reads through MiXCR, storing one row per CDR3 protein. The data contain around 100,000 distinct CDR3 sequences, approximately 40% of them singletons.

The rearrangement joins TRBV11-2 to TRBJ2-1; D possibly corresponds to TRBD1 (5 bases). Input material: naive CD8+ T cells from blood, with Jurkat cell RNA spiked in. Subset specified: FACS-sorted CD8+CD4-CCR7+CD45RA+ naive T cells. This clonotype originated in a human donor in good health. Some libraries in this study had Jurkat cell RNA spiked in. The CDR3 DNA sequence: TGTGCCAGCAGCTTAGCAAGGGGCTATGAGCAGTTCTTC. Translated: CASSLARGYEQFF.